The 29 T cell receptor beta chains below come from one sample, sequenced in a study of chemoradiotherapy in HPV16-positive cancers. Generated by immunoSEQ multiplex PCR, the TCRdb table keeps only in-frame clones and is missing some. The data show approximately 32,000 clones, with around 89% seen just once and about 3% held by the top ten. Source: blood, taken from a patient who underwent chemoradiotherapy. Receptor source: a human donor with HPV-associated anogenital cancer.

The chain is built from TRBV9 and TRBJ2-6; D possibly matches TRBD1 or TRBD2 (5 bases each). The V gene's germline CDR1 is SGDLS and CDR2 YYNGEE. V was pared by 2 bases and J by 7 bases, with 13 bases between. The CDR3 length is 15 residues. Here the CDR3 DNA reads TGTGCCAGCAGCGTTTCCGGGACGTACGCCAACGTCCTGACTTTC. It is translated as CASSVSGTYANVLTF.

V and J are TRBV2 and TRBJ2-2; D gene unclear. Germline V gene lookup returns CDR1 SNHLY and CDR2 FYNNEI. V lost 6 bases, J lost 6 bases, and 8 bases lay in between. The CDR3 consists of 12 residues. The CDR3 DNA reads as TGTGCCAGCAGCTACAGACCCGGGGAGCTGTTTTTT. Encoded protein: CASSYRPGELFF.

This clone was picked up a small number of times. J is TRBJ1-1 and V is TRBV19, with D hard to call. The CDR3 is made up of 12 amino acids. Looked up from germline, CDR1 is LNHDA and CDR2 is SQIVND (reference sequence). V was clipped by 3 bases and J by 9 bases, with 11 bases between them. The CDR3 DNA is TGTGCCAGTAGTATTGGGTCCGGGAAAGCTTTCTTT. It encodes CASSIGSGKAFF.

V gene TRBV4-3 combines with J gene TRBJ2-1, with no clear D. Germline CDR1 LGHNA, CDR2 YSLEER. CDR3 length equals 14 residues. Trimming shortened V by 0 bases and J by 7 bases, and 10 bases separated the two germline ends. The CDR3 loop is CASSQERAWNEQFF. The CDR3 DNA is TGCGCCAGCAGCCAAGAGAGAGCGTGGAATGAGCAGTTCTTC.

V is TRBV27 and J is TRBJ1-4; 7 bases match TRBD1. Germline CDR1 MNHEY, CDR2 SMNVEV (reference sequence). The CDR3 length is 16 residues. The J segment lost 3 bases and the V segment lost 5 bases, leaving 9 bases of the junction unmatched. The CDR3 DNA follows: TGTGCCAGCAGTATGACAGGGCTCGAAGCTAATGAAAAACTGTTTTTT. Its protein is CASSMTGLEANEKLFF.

This clone turned up a few times. The genes are TRBV30 and TRBJ1-5; D is uncertain. Trimming removed 3 bases from V and 4 bases from J, with 13 bases in between. Per the germline V gene, CDR1 is GTSNPN and CDR2 is SVGIG (reference sequence). CDR3 length: 14 residues. DNA for the CDR3: TGTGCCTGGAGGCCCAACACTGGAAATCAGCCCCAGCATTTT. It specifies CAWRPNTGNQPQHF.

This sequence joins TRBV5-1 and TRBJ2-7; D is undetermined. Germline V gene data show CDR1 as SGHRS and CDR2 as YFSETQ. This CDR3 comprises 13 residues. The ends were cut back, 1 base at V and 3 bases at J, with 8 bases in the middle. The CDR3 DNA reads TGCGCCAGCAGCTTGTCCTCCGGCTACGAGCAGTACTTC. The encoded protein is CASSLSSGYEQYF.

The chain combines TRBV4-2 with TRBJ2-7; no reliable D call. V lost 1 base and J lost 6, with 10 bases in between. The CDR3 extends over 13 amino acids. Germline V gene lookup returns CDR1 LGHNA and CDR2 YNFKEQ. CDR3 residues: CASSQGTALEQYF. Written as DNA, the CDR3 is TGTGCCAGCAGCCAAGGGACCGCTCTCGAGCAGTACTTC.

This chain uses TRBV28 with TRBJ1-3, with 8 nucleotides matching TRBD1. The CDR3 length is 16 residues. Trimming took 7 bases from V and 7 from J; bases not matched to a gene: 15. The germline CDR1 and CDR2 sequences are MDHEN and SYDVKM. This CDR3 is CASISGGEGTRNTIYF. Written as DNA, the CDR3 is TGTGCCAGCATTTCAGGGGGCGAGGGGACTAGGAACACCATATATTTT.

The rearrangement uses TRBV6-5 and TRBJ2-1; TRBD1 matches 8 bases. The V segment lost 5 bases and the J segment 7 bases; nucleotides outside the gene matches: 7. The CDR3 loop spans 14 amino acids. CDR1 and CDR2 from the germline V gene are MNHEY and SVGAGI. Written as DNA, the CDR3 is TGTGCCAGCAGTGTGCAGGGGGCTGAGAATGAGCAGTTCTTC. Protein: CASSVQGAENEQFF.

V usage is TRBV19 and J usage is TRBJ2-5; D tentatively fits TRBD1 or TRBD2 (5 bases each). The V gene's germline CDR1 is LNHDA and CDR2 SQIVND (reference sequence). The germline V and J ends were trimmed by 5 bases and 3 bases, with 7 bases remaining between them. This CDR3 region has 12 residues. CDR3 sequence (DNA): TGTGCCAGTAGTGTGGGGGAAGAGACCCAGTACTTC. Protein: CASSVGEETQYF.

V usage is TRBV30 and J usage is TRBJ1-1; D unclear. This CDR3 contains 11 residues. The V and J ends lost 5 bases and 5 bases respectively, with 9 bases between them. Germline values: CDR1 GTSNPN, CDR2 SVGIG (reference sequence). The CDR3 sequence is CAWGMGTEAFF. The CDR3 DNA reads TGTGCCTGGGGGATGGGGACTGAAGCTTTCTTT.

The V call is TRBV5-1, the J call TRBJ2-2, with 10 bases that match TRBD2. V lost 0 bases and J lost 4; bases outside the gene matches: 3. The CDR3 spans 16 residues. Germline V gene lookup returns CDR1 SGHRS and CDR2 YFSETQ. Written as DNA, the CDR3 is TGCGCCAGCAGCTTGGCAGCGGGAGGGCCCACCGGGGAGCTGTTTTTT. Protein product: CASSLAAGGPTGELFF.

The V and J genes are TRBV4-1 and TRBJ1-2, with 8 positions matching TRBD1. With 4 bases clipped from V and 3 bases from J, the junction kept 7 bases outside the gene matches. The germline V gene encodes CDR1 MGHRA and CDR2 YSYEKL. This CDR3 contains 15 residues. Written as DNA, the CDR3 is TGCGCCAGCAGCCCCACAGGGGGTACGGACTATGGCTACACCTTC. Translating gives CASSPTGGTDYGYTF.

Here the CDR3 reads CATSRGAGRIGSYNEQFF. For the CDR3, the DNA is TGTGCCACCAGCAGAGGGGCAGGGAGGATCGGCTCCTACAATGAGCAGTTCTTC. V and J are TRBV15 and TRBJ2-1; possible D gene TRBD2, 6 bases. The germline CDR1 and CDR2 sequences are LNHNV and YYDKDF (reference sequence). Trimming stripped 1 base from V and 0 bases from J, with 16 bases between. This CDR3 has 18 amino acids. Complete variable domain (other parts from reference TRBV15 and TRBJ2-1): DAMVIQNPRYQVTQFGKPVTLSCSQTLNHNVMYWYQQKSSQAPKLLFHYYDKDFNNEADTPDNFQSRRPNTSFCFLDIRSPGLGDTAMYLCATSRGAGRIGSYNEQFFGPGTRLTVL.

This CDR3 is CASRRGPDTQYF. CDR3 nucleotides: TGTGCCAGCAGGCGGGGGCCAGATACGCAGTATTTT. The chain joins TRBV6-6 to TRBJ2-3; D perhaps matches TRBD2 (7 bases). With 6 bases removed from V and 4 bases from J, the gap between germline ends came to 8 bases. The CDR3 contains 12 residues. CDR1 is MNHNY and CDR2 is SVGAGI in the germline V gene (reference sequence).

Comments on this clone: The missing conserved phenylalanine or tryptophan at the end of this CDR3 makes a read error likely. V is TRBV6-4 and J is TRBJ1-2; 8 nucleotides agree with TRBD1. Germline lookup yields CDR1 MRHNA and CDR2 SNTAGT. This CDR3 region has 20 residues. J gave up 3 bases and V 0 bases, and 18 bases lay outside the gene matches. The DNA of the CDR3 is TGTGCCAGCAGTGACTCGATAACTTGGACAGGGCGTGAAGGGGACTATGGCTACACCCTC. Its translation is CASSDSITWTGREGDYGYTL.

The chain uses TRBV19 and TRBJ2-3, with 8 bases aligning to TRBD1. The CDR3 extends over 14 amino acids. V was clipped by 5 bases and J by 4 bases; unmatched bases: 5. The germline CDR1 and CDR2 sequences are LNHDA and SQIVND (reference sequence). CDR3 coding DNA: TGTGCCAGTAGTCCGGACAGGGAGGCAGATACGCAGTATTTT. Residues: CASSPDREADTQYF.

The chain carries TRBV7-2 and TRBJ2-5; 10 bases map to TRBD2. This CDR3 comprises 17 residues. The V gene end was trimmed by 0 bases and the J gene end by 5 bases; junction bases not matched to a gene: 9. In germline, CDR1 is SGHTA, CDR2 FQGNSA. The CDR3 DNA reads TGTGCCAGCAGCTTAGCCCCAGCGGGAGGGGGATCGGAGACCCAGTACTTC. It codes for CASSLAPAGGGSETQYF. Filled out from reference TRBV7-2 and TRBJ2-5, the complete variable domain reads GAGVSQSPSNKVTEKGKDVELRCDPISGHTALYWYRQSLGQGLEFLIYFQGNSAPDKSGLPSDRFSAERTGGSVSTLTIQRTQQEDSAVYLCASSLAPAGGGSETQYFGPGTRLLVL.

The chain carries TRBV19 and TRBJ2-6; 10 positions match TRBD1. The CDR3 covers 19 residues. Germline CDR1 reads LNHDA; CDR2 reads SQIVND (reference sequence). The V and J ends lost 7 bases and 1 base, in that order; junction bases with no gene match: 13. CDR3 region: CASTAMTGGIFSGANVLTF. CDR3 in DNA: TGTGCCAGTACCGCGATGACAGGGGGCATCTTTTCTGGGGCCAACGTCCTGACTTTC.

The chain is built from TRBV11-2 and TRBJ1-3; D call uncertain. Germline loops: CDR1 SGHAT, CDR2 FQNNGV. The CDR3 sequence is 15 residues long. V gave up 1 base and J gave up 4 bases, with 11 bases separating them. This chain's CDR3 is CASSLVRGSGNTIYF. The CDR3 DNA reads as TGTGCCAGCAGCTTAGTTCGAGGATCAGGAAACACCATATATTTT.

This sequence joins TRBV19 and TRBJ2-7; D is possibly TRBD1 (6 bases). Germline V gene data show CDR1 as LNHDA and CDR2 as SQIVND (reference sequence). The CDR3 sequence is 14 residues long. V was pared by 5 bases and J by 4 bases, with 15 bases between. Written as DNA, the CDR3 is TGTGCCAGTAGTCCCCAACAGGGTCCATACGAGCAGTACTTC. It translates to CASSPQQGPYEQYF.

The V call is TRBV5-4, the J call TRBJ2-7; 8 bases line up with TRBD2. Germline V CDR1 and CDR2: SGHNT, YYREEE (reference sequence). The CDR3 covers 15 residues. The junction had 12 bases not matched to a gene; V was cut back by 4 bases and J by 6 bases. The CDR3 DNA follows: TGTGCCAGCAGCCCCCCGTCCGGGAGGGCCCGCGAGCAGTACTTC. This sequence encodes CASSPPSGRAREQYF.

The chain combines TRBV2 with TRBJ1-3, with D unclear. V was cut by 6 bases and J by 2 bases, with 11 bases left in between. The germline V gene encodes CDR1 SNHLY and CDR2 FYNNEI. CDR3 length: 14 amino acids. The CDR3 nucleotides are TGTGCCAGCAGGCAGGACCCTCCTGGAAACACCATATATTTT. It encodes CASRQDPPGNTIYF.

The rearrangement joins TRBV4-3 to TRBJ2-5; TRBD2 agrees at 12 bases. The CDR3 is 16 residues long. V was pared by 3 bases and J by 5 bases, with 7 bases of the junction left unmatched. Germline V gene sequence: CDR1 LGHNA, CDR2 YSLEER. The CDR3 bases are TGCGCCAGCAGCCAGGAGACTAGCGGGAGAATGGAGACCCAGTACTTC. Translation: CASSQETSGRMETQYF.

The chain uses TRBV4-3 and TRBJ2-1; TRBD2 is a possible D gene (6 bases). Germline V CDR1 and CDR2: LGHNA, YSLEER. The CDR3 consists of 18 residues. Trimming took off 3 bases at V and 7 bases at J, with 25 bases between the two ends. The CDR3 spells CASSHETMYGSVRNEQFF. The CDR3 DNA reads TGCGCCAGCAGCCATGAGACAATGTACGGGAGCGTCAGGAATGAGCAGTTCTTC.

This clone showed up just once. CDR3 in DNA: TGTGCCAGCAGCGACAAAGCAGATACGCAGTATTTT. Translating gives CASSDKADTQYF. The J gene is TRBJ2-3, the V gene TRBV7-3; D ambiguous. V was cut by 5 bases and J by 4 bases, with 7 bases left in between. Germline-derived CDR1 and CDR2 are SGHTA and FQGTGA. The CDR3 consists of 12 residues.

This sequence joins TRBV19 and TRBJ2-1, with D tentatively TRBD2 (5 bases). V was pared by 4 bases and J by 4 bases, with 26 bases between. The germline gives CDR1 LNHDA, CDR2 SQIVND (reference sequence). This CDR3 is 19 amino acids long. The CDR3 DNA reads as TGTGCCAGTAGTAGGGCGGGCGCCGAGGGCTGGCTAGGATACAATGAGCAGTTCTTC. This translates into CASSRAGAEGWLGYNEQFF.

The chain joins TRBV9 to TRBJ1-4, with 7 bases identical to TRBD1. The CDR3 is made up of 14 amino acids. V was clipped by 3 bases and J by 8 bases; unmatched bases: 7. CDR1 and CDR2 from the germline V gene are SGDLS and YYNGEE. CDR3 residues: CASSEQGLGEKLFF. CDR3 in DNA: TGTGCCAGCAGCGAACAGGGGCTAGGGGAAAAACTGTTTTTT. Together with reference TRBV9 and TRBJ1-4, the CDR3 gives the full variable domain: DSGVTQTPKHLITATGQRVTLRCSPRSGDLSVYWYQQSLDQGLQFLIQYYNGEERAKGNILERFSAQQFPDLHSELNLSSLELGDSALYFCASSEQGLGEKLFFGSGTQLSVL.